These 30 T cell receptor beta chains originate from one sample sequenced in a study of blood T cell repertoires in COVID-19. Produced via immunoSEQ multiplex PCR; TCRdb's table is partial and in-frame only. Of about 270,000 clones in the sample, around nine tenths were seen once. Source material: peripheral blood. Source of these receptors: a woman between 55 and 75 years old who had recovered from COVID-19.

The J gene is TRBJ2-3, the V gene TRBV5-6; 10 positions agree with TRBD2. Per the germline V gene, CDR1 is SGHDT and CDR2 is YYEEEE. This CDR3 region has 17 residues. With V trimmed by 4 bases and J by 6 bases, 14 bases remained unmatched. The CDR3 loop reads CASSPGWGAGGPDTQYF. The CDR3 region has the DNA TGTGCCAGCAGCCCCGGGTGGGGAGCGGGGGGGCCTGATACGCAGTATTTT.

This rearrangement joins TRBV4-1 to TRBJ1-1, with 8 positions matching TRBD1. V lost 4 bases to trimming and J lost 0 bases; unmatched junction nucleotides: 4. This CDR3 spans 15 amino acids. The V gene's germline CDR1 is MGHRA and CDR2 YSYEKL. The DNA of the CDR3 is TGCGCCAGCAGCCCCCCGGACAGGGTGAACACTGAAGCTTTCTTT. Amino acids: CASSPPDRVNTEAFF.

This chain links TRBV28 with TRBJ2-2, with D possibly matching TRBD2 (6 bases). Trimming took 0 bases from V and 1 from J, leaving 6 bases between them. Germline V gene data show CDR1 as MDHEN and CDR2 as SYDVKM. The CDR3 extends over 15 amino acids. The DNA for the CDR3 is TGTGCCAGCAGTTTATGGCGGGGGAACACCGGGGAGCTGTTTTTT. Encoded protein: CASSLWRGNTGELFF.

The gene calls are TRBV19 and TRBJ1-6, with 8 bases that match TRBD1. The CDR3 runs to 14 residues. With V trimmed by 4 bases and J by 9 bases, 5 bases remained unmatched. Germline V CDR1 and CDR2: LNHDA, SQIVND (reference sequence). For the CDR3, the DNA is TGTGCCAGTAGTAATCAGGGGGCAGGTTCACCCCTCCACTTT. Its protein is CASSNQGAGSPLHF. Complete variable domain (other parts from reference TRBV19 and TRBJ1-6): DGGITQSPKYLFRKEGQNVTLSCEQNLNHDAMYWYRQDPGQGLRLIYYSQIVNDFQKGDIAEGYSVSREKKESFPLTVTSAQKNPTAFYLCASSNQGAGSPLHFGNGTRLTVT.

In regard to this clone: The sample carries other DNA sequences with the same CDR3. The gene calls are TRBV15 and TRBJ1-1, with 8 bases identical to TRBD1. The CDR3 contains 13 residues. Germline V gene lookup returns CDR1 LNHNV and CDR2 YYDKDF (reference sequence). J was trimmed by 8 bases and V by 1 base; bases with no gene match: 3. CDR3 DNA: TGTGCCACCAGCAGAGGCCGGGACAGGGAAGCTTTCTTT. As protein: CATSRGRDREAFF.

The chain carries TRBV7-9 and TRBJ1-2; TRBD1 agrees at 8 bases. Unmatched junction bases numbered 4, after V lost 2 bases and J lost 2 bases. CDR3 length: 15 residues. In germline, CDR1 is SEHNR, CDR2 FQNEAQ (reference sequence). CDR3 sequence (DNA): TGTGCCAGCAGCTTAATTACAGGGGGGAACTATGGCTACACCTTC. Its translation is CASSLITGGNYGYTF.

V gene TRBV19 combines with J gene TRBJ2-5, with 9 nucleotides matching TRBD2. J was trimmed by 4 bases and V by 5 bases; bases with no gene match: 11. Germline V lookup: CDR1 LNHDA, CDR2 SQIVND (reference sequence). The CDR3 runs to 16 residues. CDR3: CASSPVSGGPGETQYF. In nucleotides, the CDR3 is TGTGCCAGTAGTCCGGTTAGCGGGGGCCCTGGAGAGACCCAGTACTTC.

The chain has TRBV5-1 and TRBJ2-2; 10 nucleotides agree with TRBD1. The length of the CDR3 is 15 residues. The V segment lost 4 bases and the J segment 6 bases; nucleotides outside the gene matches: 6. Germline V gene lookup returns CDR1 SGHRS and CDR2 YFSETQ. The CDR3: CASSPGQGTPGELFF. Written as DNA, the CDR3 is TGCGCCAGCAGCCCGGGACAGGGGACCCCCGGGGAGCTGTTTTTT.

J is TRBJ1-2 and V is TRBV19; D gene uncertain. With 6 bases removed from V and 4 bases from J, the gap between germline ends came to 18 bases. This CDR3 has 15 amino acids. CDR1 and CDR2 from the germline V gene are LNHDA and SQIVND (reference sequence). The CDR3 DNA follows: TGTGCCAGTAGATCGGAGCTTCCATCTCTCTATGGCTACACCTTC. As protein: CASRSELPSLYGYTF.

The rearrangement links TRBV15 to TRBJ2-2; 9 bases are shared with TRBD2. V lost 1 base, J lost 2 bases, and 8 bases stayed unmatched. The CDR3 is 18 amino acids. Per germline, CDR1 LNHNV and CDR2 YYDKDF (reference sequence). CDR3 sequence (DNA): TGTGCCACCAGCAGAGTATCTAGCGGGACCCTAAACACCGGGGAGCTGTTTTTT. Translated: CATSRVSSGTLNTGELFF.

CDR3 loop: CASSFGQLTGELFF. DNA for the CDR3: TGTGCCAGCAGCTTTGGACAGCTCACCGGGGAGCTGTTTTTT. This chain uses TRBV11-3 with TRBJ2-2, with D tentatively TRBD1 (6 bases). The CDR3 loop spans 14 amino acids. V was shortened by 3 bases and J by 4 bases, with 9 bases between the two germline ends. Germline-derived CDR1 and CDR2 are SGHNT and YENEEA.

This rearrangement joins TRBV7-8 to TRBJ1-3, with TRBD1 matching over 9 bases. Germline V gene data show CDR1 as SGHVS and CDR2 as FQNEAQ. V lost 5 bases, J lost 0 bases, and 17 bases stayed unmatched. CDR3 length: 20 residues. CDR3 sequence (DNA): TGTGCCAGCAGCCCGGGAACCGGGACAGGGTCTATCCTCTCTGGAAACACCATATATTTT. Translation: CASSPGTGTGSILSGNTIYF. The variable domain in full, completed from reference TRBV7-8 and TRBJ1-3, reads GAGVSQSPRYKVAKRGQDVALRCDPISGHVSLFWYQQALGQGPEFLTYFQNEAQLDKSGLPSDRFFAERPEGSVSTLKIQRTQQEDSAVYLCASSPGTGTGSILSGNTIYFGEGSWLTVV.

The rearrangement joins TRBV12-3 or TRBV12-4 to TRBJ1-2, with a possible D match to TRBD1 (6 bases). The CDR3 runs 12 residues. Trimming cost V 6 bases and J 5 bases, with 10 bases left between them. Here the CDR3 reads CASSGRGYGYTF. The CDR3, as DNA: TGTGCCAGCAGCGGGAGGGGGTATGGCTACACCTTC.

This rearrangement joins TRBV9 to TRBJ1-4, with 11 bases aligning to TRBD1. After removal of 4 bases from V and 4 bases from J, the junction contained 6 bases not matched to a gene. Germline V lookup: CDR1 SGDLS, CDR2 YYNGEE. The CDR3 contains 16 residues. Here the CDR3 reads CASSFGQGAGNEKLFF. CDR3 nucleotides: TGTGCCAGCAGCTTCGGACAGGGGGCGGGTAATGAAAAACTGTTTTTT.

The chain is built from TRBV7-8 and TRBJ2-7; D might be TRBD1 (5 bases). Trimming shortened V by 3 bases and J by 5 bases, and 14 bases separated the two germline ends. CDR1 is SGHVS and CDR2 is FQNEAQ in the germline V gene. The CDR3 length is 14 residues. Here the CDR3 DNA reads TGTGCCAGCAGCTTCGCCTCAGGGTACGACGAGCAGTACTTC. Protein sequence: CASSFASGYDEQYF.

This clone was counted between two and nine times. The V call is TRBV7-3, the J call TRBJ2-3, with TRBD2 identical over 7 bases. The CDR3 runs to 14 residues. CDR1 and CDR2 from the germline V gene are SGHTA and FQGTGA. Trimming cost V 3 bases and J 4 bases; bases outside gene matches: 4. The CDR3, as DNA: TGTGCCAGCAGCTTTAAGGCGGGGGCAGATACGCAGTATTTT. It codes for CASSFKAGADTQYF.

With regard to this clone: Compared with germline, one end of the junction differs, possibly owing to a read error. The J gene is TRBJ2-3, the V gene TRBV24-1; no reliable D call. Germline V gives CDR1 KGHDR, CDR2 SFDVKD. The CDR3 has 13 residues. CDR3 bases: TGTGCTACCAGTGGGCTTTTCACAGATACGCAGTATTTT. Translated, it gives CATSGLFTDTQYF.

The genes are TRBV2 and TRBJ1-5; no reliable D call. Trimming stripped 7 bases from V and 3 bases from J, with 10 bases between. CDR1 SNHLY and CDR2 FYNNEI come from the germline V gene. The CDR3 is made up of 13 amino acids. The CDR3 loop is CASTREDNQPQHF. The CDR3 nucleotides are TGTGCCAGCACGAGGGAGGACAATCAGCCCCAGCATTTT.

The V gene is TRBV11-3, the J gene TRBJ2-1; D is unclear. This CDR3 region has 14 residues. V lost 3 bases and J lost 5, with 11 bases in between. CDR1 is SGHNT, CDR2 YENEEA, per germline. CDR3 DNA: TGTGCCAGCAGCTTTCTTCTTCCCGACAATGAGCAGTTCTTC. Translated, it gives CASSFLLPDNEQFF.

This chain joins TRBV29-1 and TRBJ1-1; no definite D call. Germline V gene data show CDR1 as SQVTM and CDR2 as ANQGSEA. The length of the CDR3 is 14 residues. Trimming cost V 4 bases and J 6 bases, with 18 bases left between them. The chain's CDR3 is CSVAGYRGKAEAFF. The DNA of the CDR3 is TGCAGCGTTGCCGGGTATCGCGGGAAGGCTGAAGCTTTCTTT.

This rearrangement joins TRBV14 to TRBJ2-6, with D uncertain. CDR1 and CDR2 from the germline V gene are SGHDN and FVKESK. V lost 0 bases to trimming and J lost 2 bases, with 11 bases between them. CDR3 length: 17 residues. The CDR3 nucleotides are TGTGCCAGCAGCCAAGATCTTGTAGGAGCTGGGGCCAACGTCCTGACTTTC. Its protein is CASSQDLVGAGANVLTF. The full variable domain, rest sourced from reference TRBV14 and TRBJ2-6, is EAGVTQFPSHSVIEKGQTVTLRCDPISGHDNLYWYRRVMGKEIKFLLHFVKESKQDESGMPNNRFLAERTGGTYSTLKVQPAELEDSGVYFCASSQDLVGAGANVLTFGAGSRLTVL.

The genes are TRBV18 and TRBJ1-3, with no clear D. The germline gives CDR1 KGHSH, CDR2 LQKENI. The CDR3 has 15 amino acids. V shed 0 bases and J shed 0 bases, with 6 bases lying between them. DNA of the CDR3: TGTGCCAGCTCACCACCAGGGAGCTCTGGAAACACCATATATTTT. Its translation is CASSPPGSSGNTIYF.

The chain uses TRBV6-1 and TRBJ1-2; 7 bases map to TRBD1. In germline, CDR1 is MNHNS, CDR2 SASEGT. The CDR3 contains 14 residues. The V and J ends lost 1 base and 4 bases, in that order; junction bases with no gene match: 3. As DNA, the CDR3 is TGTGCCAGCAGTGAAGAGGGGACAGTCTATGGCTACACCTTC. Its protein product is CASSEEGTVYGYTF.

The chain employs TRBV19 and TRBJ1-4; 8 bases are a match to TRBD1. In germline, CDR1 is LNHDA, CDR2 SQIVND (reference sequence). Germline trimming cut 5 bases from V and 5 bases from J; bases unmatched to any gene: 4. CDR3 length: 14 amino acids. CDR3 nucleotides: TGTGCCAGTAGTGCCGGGACAGGAAATGAAAAACTGTTTTTT. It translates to CASSAGTGNEKLFF.

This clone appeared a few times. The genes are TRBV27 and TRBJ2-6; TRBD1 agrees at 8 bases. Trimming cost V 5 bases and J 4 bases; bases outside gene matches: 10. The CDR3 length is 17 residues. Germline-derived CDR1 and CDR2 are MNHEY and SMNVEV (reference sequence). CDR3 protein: CASSPRTGNRGANVLTF. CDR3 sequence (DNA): TGTGCCAGCAGTCCCAGGACAGGGAACCGAGGGGCCAACGTCCTGACTTTC.

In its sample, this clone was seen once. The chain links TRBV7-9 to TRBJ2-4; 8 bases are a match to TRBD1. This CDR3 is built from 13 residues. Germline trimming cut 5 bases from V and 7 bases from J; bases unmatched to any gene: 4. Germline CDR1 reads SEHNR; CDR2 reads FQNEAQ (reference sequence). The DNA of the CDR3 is TGTGCCAGCAGCGCCGGACAGGGTAACATTCAGTACTTC. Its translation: CASSAGQGNIQYF.

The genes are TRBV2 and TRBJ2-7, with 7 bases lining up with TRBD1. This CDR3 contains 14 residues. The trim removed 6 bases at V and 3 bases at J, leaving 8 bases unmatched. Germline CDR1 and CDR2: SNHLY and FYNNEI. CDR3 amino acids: CASRGPYRGYEQYF. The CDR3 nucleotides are TGTGCCAGCAGGGGACCGTACAGGGGCTACGAGCAGTACTTC.

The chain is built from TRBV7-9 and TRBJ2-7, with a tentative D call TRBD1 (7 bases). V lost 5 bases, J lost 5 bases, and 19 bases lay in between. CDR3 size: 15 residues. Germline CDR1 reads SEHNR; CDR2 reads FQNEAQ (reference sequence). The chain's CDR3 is CASSANRGGGHEQYF. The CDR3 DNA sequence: TGTGCCAGCAGCGCAAACAGGGGAGGAGGTCACGAGCAGTACTTC.

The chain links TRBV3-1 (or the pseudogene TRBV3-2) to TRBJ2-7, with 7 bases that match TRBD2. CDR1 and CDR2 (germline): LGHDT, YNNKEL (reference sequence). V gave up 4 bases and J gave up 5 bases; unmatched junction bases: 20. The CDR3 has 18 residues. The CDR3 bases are TGTGCCAGCAGCCTCAAGCGGGACTTAAAGCAGTTTGCGGACGAGCAGTACTTC. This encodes CASSLKRDLKQFADEQYF.

CDR3 in DNA: TGTGCCAGCTCACCACAGCTAGCGGGGAGTTACAATGAGCAGTTCTTC. Translation: CASSPQLAGSYNEQFF. This rearrangement joins TRBV18 to TRBJ2-1, with 9 bases identical to TRBD2. V shed 1 base, J shed 4 bases, and the junction held 5 bases outside the gene matches. Germline V gives CDR1 KGHSH, CDR2 LQKENI. The CDR3 loop spans 16 amino acids.